The source of this T cell receptor beta chain is a study of shared clonotypes between healthy human individuals. General study findings and limits: In the sorted subsets, rarefaction showed sequencing was incomplete despite large depth.

CDR1 is SGHVS, CDR2 FQNEAQ, per germline. After removal of 5 bases from V and 1 base from J, the junction contained 6 bases not matched to a gene. CDR3 length: 16 residues. On sorted subsets, replicate PCRs used roughly 220 ng DNA, or around 30,000 T cell genomes. Methods used by the authors: Junction-only sequences without quality scores were provided by ImmunoSEQ, so filtering was different. TCRdb keeps only in-frame clones here, not all; method: immunoSEQ multiplex PCR. D and trimming were read from the DNA, whereas the V and J calls and clone size are those reported in that table. The sample includes 1.4 million to 1.5 million clones, about 96% of them seen just once. Notes on this clone: Its target is not known.

The sample was naive CD4+ T cells sorted from blood. Subset in this sample: CD45RA+ positively selected. The chain employs TRBV7-8 and TRBJ2-5, with TRBD2 matching over 11 bases. The clonotype originates from a man aged 25 to 40 in good health. The CDR3 DNA sequence: TGTGCCAGCAGCCTCATAGCGGGAGGGGTCCAAGAGACCCAGTACTTC. This gives the protein CASSLIAGGVQETQYF.